Described below is a single T cell receptor (beta chain) sequence and its context. CDR3 and TCR beta VDJ profiling relied on genomic DNA as the template. TCRdb redid the calling of the reads with MiXCR, one entry per CDR3 protein. The sample lists 65,000 or so distinct CDR3 sequences, less than 65% seen once, with under 2.5% in the top ten. These data originate in a study of CD8+CD57+ T cells in acquired aplastic anemia. V lost 6 bases and J 2 bases, leaving 10 bases between the germline ends. CDR3 length: 13 amino acids. Germline V gene data show CDR1 as SGHTA and CDR2 as FQGNSA. The sample was sorted CD4+, CD8+, or CD8+CD57+ T cells (not recorded which) from PBMCs. The J gene is TRBJ1-2, the V gene TRBV7-2; D not certain. The receptor was derived from a human donor in good health, serving as a control. CDR3 sequence reads: CASSPDGNYGYTF. CDR3 DNA: TGTGCCAGCAGTCCGGACGGAAACTATGGCTACACCTTC.